The following is a T cell receptor (beta chain) sequence with its context. What it binds is not known. The data were taken from a study of T cells in tumors after PD-1 blockade. In the study overall: Patients had no prior checkpoint blockade, systemic immunosuppressants, or anti-cancer therapy within 4 weeks. Daily vismodegib 150 mg continued in a subset of anti-PD-1-treated patients. On average, peripheral blood gave about 120,000 TCR templates and some 37,000 unique clonotypes. Study-level points and caveats: Some novel exhausted tumor clones appeared in pre-treatment blood, suggesting peripheral recruitment.

V was trimmed by 1 base and J by 0 bases, leaving 7 bases between them. CDR3 size: 16 residues. Germline loops: CDR1 MNHNS, CDR2 SASEGT. Assay: immunoSEQ multiplex PCR; the TCRdb copy retains only in-frame clones and omits some. This table has around 35,000 clones, 73% appearing once. The starting material was PBMCs, obtained after anti-PD-1 treatment. The chain uses TRBV6-1 and TRBJ2-6; D gene ambiguous. The clonotype originates from a human donor with basal cell carcinoma. CDR3 nucleotides: TGTGCCAGCAGTGAAGGGAGCAGCTCTGGGGCCAACGTCCTGACTTTC. Its translation is CASSEGSSSGANVLTF.